The entry below gives a single T cell receptor (beta chain) sequence along with its context. The data originate from a study of blood T cell repertoires in COVID-19. Overall study: Nucleic acid was either cDNA or gDNA, and it came from T cells, B-cell-depleted T cells, or PBMCs.

Germline trimming cut 3 bases from V and 5 bases from J; bases unmatched to any gene: 8. The CDR3 loop spans 17 amino acids. Germline lookup yields CDR1 WSHSY and CDR2 SAAADI. Produced via immunoSEQ multiplex PCR; TCRdb's table is partial and in-frame only. The data hold about 180,000 clones, with approximately 88% observed a single time. The TCR originated in a woman between 40 and 50 years old with COVID-19, enrolled during active disease. The specimen sequenced was peripheral blood. The chain links TRBV10-2 to TRBJ2-2; 11 positions agree with TRBD2. CDR3 sequence: CASSDPTSGSETGELFF. The CDR3 nucleotides are TGCGCCAGCAGTGATCCTACTAGCGGGAGTGAGACCGGGGAGCTGTTTTTT.